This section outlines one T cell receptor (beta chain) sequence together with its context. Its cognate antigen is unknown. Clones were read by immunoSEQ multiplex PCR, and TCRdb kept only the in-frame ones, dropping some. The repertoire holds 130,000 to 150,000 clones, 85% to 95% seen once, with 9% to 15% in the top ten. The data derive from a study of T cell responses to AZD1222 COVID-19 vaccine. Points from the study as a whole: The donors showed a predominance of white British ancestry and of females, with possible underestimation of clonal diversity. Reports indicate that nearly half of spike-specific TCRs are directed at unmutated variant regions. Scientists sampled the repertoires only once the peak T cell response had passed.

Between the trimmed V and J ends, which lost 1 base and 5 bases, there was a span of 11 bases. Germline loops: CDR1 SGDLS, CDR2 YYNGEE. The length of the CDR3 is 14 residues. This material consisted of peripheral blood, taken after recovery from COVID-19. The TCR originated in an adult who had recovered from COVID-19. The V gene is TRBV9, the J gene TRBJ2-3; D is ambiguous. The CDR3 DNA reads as TGTGCCAGCAGCGTAACTACCAGTGGAGATACGCAGTATTTT. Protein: CASSVTTSGDTQYF.